What follows describes a single T cell receptor beta chain. Its specificity is not known. Germline CDR1 and CDR2: SEHNR and FQNEAQ (reference sequence). The CDR3 runs to 19 residues. Each sample's input was approximately 0.25 ug genomic DNA, roughly 40,000 genome equivalents. The sample is drawn from a study of T cell clusters in autoimmune cytopenias. Study results and limitations: The cluster-lack signature was not seen for secondary cytopenia versus chronic lymphocytic leukemia.

One tube held mixed TRB-A and TRB-B primer pools for touch-down PCR. TCRdb reworked the multiplex PCR reads into one entry per CDR3 protein, no DNA. The table lists about 4,200 distinct CDR3 sequences. This sample was shared with a second study, whose subject was T cell repertoires in aging, cancer and after chemotherapy. That source adds: The whole study produced a dataset of some 10 million TCR reads. Age-matched healthy donors had significantly more diverse, less clonal blood TCR repertoires than untreated cancer patients. Across the chemotherapy interval, each cancer cohort showed higher median generation probability, suggesting thymic rebound.

This TCR was sampled from a human donor in good health. The chain joins TRBV7-9 to TRBJ2-3; TCRdb's D call, TRBD1, is unchecked because there is no DNA. Sequenced input: peripheral blood. CDR3 sequence reads: CASTTTTGNLVGHTDTQYF. Full variable domain (outside the CDR3, taken from reference TRBV7-9 and TRBJ2-3): DTGVSQNPRHKITKRGQNVTFRCDPISEHNRLYWYRQTLGQGPEFLTYFQNEAQLEKSRLLSDRFSAERPKGSFSTLEIQRTEQGDSAMYLCASTTTTGNLVGHTDTQYFGPGTRLTVL.